The 15 T cell receptor beta chains below all came from one sample that was sequenced in a study of T cells in localized non-small cell lung cancer. The assay was immunoSEQ multiplex PCR, and TCRdb's table has in-frame clones only and misses some. The sample has roughly 3,000 clones; 25% to 30% are singletons. The source material was normal lung tissue next to the tumor, sampled before any cancer treatment. These receptor sequences come from a woman aged 35 to 69 with stage II squamous cell lung carcinoma.

This clone turned up a few times. This chain uses TRBV11-3 with TRBJ2-5, with TRBD2 identical over 8 bases. This CDR3 has 16 amino acids. The V and J ends lost 5 bases and 5 bases, in that order; junction bases with no gene match: 13. From germline, CDR1 is SGHNT and CDR2 YENEEA. The CDR3 here is CASSPDTSGRGETQYF. CDR3 bases: TGTGCCAGCAGCCCGGATACCAGCGGGAGAGGGGAGACCCAGTACTTC.

This chain joins TRBV28 and TRBJ2-5; 11 bases match TRBD1. CDR3 length equals 15 residues. CDR1 is MDHEN and CDR2 is SYDVKM in the germline V gene. J gave up 6 bases and V 6 bases, and 9 bases lay outside the gene matches. The CDR3, as DNA: TGTGCCAGCAGAACGACCGGGACAGGGGGGAAGACCCAGTACTTC. Its protein product is CASRTTGTGGKTQYF.

This clone was observed a few times. The chain carries TRBV6-8 and TRBJ2-7, with D perhaps matching TRBD2 (5 bases). Germline assignment: CDR1 MNHGY and CDR2 SAAAGT. The CDR3 spans 16 residues. Trimming removed 4 bases from V and 3 bases from J, with 19 bases in between. The CDR3 is CASSLAPGVLGYEQYF. CDR3 in DNA: TGTGCCAGCAGTTTGGCCCCTGGGGTACTAGGCTACGAGCAGTACTTC.

The rearrangement links TRBV9 to TRBJ2-6; 11 bases match TRBD2. Per germline, CDR1 SGDLS and CDR2 YYNGEE. Trimming cost V 1 base and J 3 bases; bases outside gene matches: 3. The CDR3 has 17 amino acids. This chain's CDR3 is CASSVYLAGGGANVLTF. For the CDR3, the DNA is TGTGCCAGCAGCGTATACCTAGCGGGAGGTGGGGCCAACGTCCTGACTTTC.

By sample share, this clone is medium-sized. The genes are TRBV6-8 and TRBJ2-3, with D tentatively TRBD1 (7 bases). This CDR3 comprises 12 residues. V dropped 6 bases and J dropped 5 bases, with 9 bases sitting between them. From germline, CDR1 is MNHGY and CDR2 SAAAGT. Here the CDR3 reads CASSQGGDTQYF. DNA for the CDR3: TGTGCCAGCAGCCAGGGGGGAGATACGCAGTATTTT.

The DNA for the CDR3 is TGCGCCAGCAGCTTGGCGGGACAGGGGAGGGCTGAAGCTTTCTTT. Residues: CASSLAGQGRAEAFF. The chain uses TRBV5-1 and TRBJ1-1; 10 bases are shared with TRBD1. CDR3 length equals 15 residues. The V gene's germline CDR1 is SGHRS and CDR2 YFSETQ. The J segment lost 6 bases and the V segment lost 0 bases, leaving 5 bases of the junction unmatched.

The CDR3 DNA reads as TGTGCCACCAGCTTCAGGCCGGGACAGCCGGACAATGAGCAGTTCTTC. Its translation: CATSFRPGQPDNEQFF. The genes are TRBV15 and TRBJ2-1; TRBD1 matches at 7 bases. V lost 5 bases, J lost 5 bases, and 12 bases stayed unmatched. The CDR3 runs to 16 residues. Germline assignment: CDR1 LNHNV and CDR2 YYDKDF (reference sequence).

The genes are TRBV28 and TRBJ1-1; D might be TRBD1 (6 bases). This CDR3 has 14 amino acids. CDR1 and CDR2 from the germline V gene are MDHEN and SYDVKM. The germline V and J ends were trimmed by 6 bases and 1 base, with 12 bases remaining between them. The CDR3 DNA follows: TGTGCCAGCAGATCACCGGGACAGAACACTGAAGCTTTCTTT. Translated, it gives CASRSPGQNTEAFF. Drawing the rest from reference TRBV28 and TRBJ1-1, the complete variable domain is DVKVTQSSRYLVKRTGEKVFLECVQDMDHENMFWYRQDPGLGLRLIYFSYDVKMKEKGDIPEGYSVSREKKERFSLILESASTNQTSMYLCASRSPGQNTEAFFGQGTRLTVV.

The DNA for the CDR3 is TGTGCCAGCAGTGAGCTCCAGGGGGCGGGAGAGCAGTACTTC. It encodes CASSELQGAGEQYF. The chain links TRBV9 to TRBJ2-7; 8 bases are a match to TRBD1. Germline CDR1 is SGDLS and CDR2 is YYNGEE. Germline trimming cut 5 bases from V and 7 bases from J; bases unmatched to any gene: 11. The CDR3 runs to 14 residues.

The CDR3: CASKTQSGTGPYEQYF. The DNA of the CDR3 is TGTGCCAGCAAGACCCAGTCCGGGACAGGCCCCTACGAGCAGTACTTC. V usage is TRBV6-8 and J usage is TRBJ2-7, with 8 positions matching TRBD1. The V and J ends lost 7 bases and 2 bases, in that order; junction bases with no gene match: 13. Germline loops: CDR1 MNHGY, CDR2 SAAAGT. This CDR3 has 16 residues.

Only a few counts were recorded for this clone. One end of the junction does not line up with germline, which may come from a read error. The chain has TRBV10-3 and TRBJ2-1; 8 nucleotides match TRBD2. The CDR3 runs 14 residues. Germline V CDR1 and CDR2: ENHRY, SYGVKD. The CDR3 DNA reads TGTGCCAGCAGTGAGGGACTAGTCACGGTTGAGCAGTTCTTC. The encoded protein is CASSEGLVTVEQFF.

By share of the sample, this clone is large. The V and J genes are TRBV28 and TRBJ1-2, with a possible D match to TRBD1 (5 bases). CDR1 MDHEN and CDR2 SYDVKM come from the germline V gene. The CDR3 has 15 residues. V gave up 3 bases and J gave up 7 bases, with 18 bases separating them. For the CDR3, the DNA is TGTGCCAGCAGTTTTGTGGGGACCCTCGGTCGTGGCTACACCTTC. This sequence encodes CASSFVGTLGRGYTF.

This chain joins TRBV11-3 and TRBJ2-2; D gene unclear. V lost 0 bases, J lost 7 bases, and 18 bases lay in between. The CDR3 runs to 17 residues. Germline V CDR1 and CDR2: SGHNT, YENEEA. CDR3 bases: TGTGCCAGCAGCTTAGATGCGAGAGGACCCCGCGTCGGGGAGCTGTTTTTT. It yields the protein CASSLDARGPRVGELFF.

The chain carries TRBV7-5 and TRBJ2-1; the tabulated D call, TRBD2, remains unverified against the DNA. TRBV7-5 is an annotated pseudogene. The CDR3 is 15 amino acids. The DNA of the CDR3 is TGTGCCAGCAGCTTAGAACTAGCCTATTACAATGAGCAGTTCTTC. It specifies CASSLELAYYNEQFF.

This clone has more than one count but fewer than ten. V usage is TRBV18 and J usage is TRBJ1-3, with D unresolved. Germline CDR1 KGHSH, CDR2 LQKENI. This CDR3 is built from 15 residues. Trimming took 3 bases from V and 0 from J, leaving 9 bases between them. As DNA, the CDR3 is TGTGCCAGCTCACCGGCAGTGCGCTCTGGAAACACCATATATTTT. Translation gives CASSPAVRSGNTIYF.